The clone carrying this TCR beta chain was recorded a few times. Its antigen remains unidentified. The CDR3 spans 13 residues. Germline V gene data show CDR1 as MGHRA and CDR2 as YSYEKL. Trimming took off 4 bases at V and 6 bases at J, with 9 bases between the two ends. The sample originates from a study of graft-versus-host responses after intestinal transplantation. Background on the study: The study gave all recipients anti-thymocyte globulin induction, then tacrolimus and steroids for roughly 3 years.

Method: immunoSEQ multiplex PCR; TCRdb's copy keeps in-frame clones and lacks some. This table has about 110,000 clones, about 92% appearing once. Study findings and constraints: Some patients had graft-donor T cell macrochimerism. In their allografts, the ratios of graft-versus-host to host-versus-graft T cell clones were high. Recipient marrow harbored GvH clones, some of which surfaced first in ileum or blood. Early after transplant, HvG declines were associated with peak levels of circulating GvH clones.

This chain uses TRBV4-1 with TRBJ2-2; D is undetermined. This sequence was found in a human donor who was the organ donor for an intestinal transplant. Sample: unstimulated CD4+ T cells sorted from spleen or lymph node cells, taken before transplant. CDR3 DNA: TGCGCCAGCAGCCCCATTACGGCCGGGGAGCTGTTTTTT. As protein: CASSPITAGELFF.